This is a list of T cell receptor beta chains from one sample in a study of technical replicates of blood from a few donors. Clones were read by immunoSEQ multiplex PCR, and TCRdb kept only the in-frame ones, dropping some. This table has about 83,000 clones, over 85% appearing once. The source material was T cells isolated from PBMCs. All receptors come from a human donor in good health. CDR3s include the opening cysteine and the closing phenylalanine or tryptophan. A D gene is named only where the DNA matches it firmly. Clone sizes are given selectively: once, few, many, or a class where the clone is expanded.

J gene	clone size	V gene	D gene	CDR3 protein	CDR3 DNA
TRBJ1-4	NA	TRBV4-2	NA	CASSPQATNEKLFF	TGTGCCAGCAGCCCGCAGGCAACTAATGAAAAACTGTTTTTT
TRBJ2-7	NA	TRBV7-2	NA	CASSNRGGWYEQYF	TGTGCCAGCAGCAACAGGGGGGGCTGGTACGAGCAGTACTTC
TRBJ2-1	NA	TRBV5-1	NA	CASSLGAGDVSNEQFF	TGCGCCAGCAGCTTGGGGGCAGGGGACGTTTCCAATGAGCAGTTCTTC
TRBJ2-2	NA	TRBV19	TRBD2	CASSQLAGGSTGELFF	TGTGCCAGTAGTCAACTAGCGGGGGGCAGTACCGGGGAGCTGTTTTTT
TRBJ1-1	NA	TRBV29-1	NA	CSVVGGLNTEAFF	TGCAGCGTTGTCGGGGGGCTGAACACTGAAGCTTTCTTT
TRBJ1-2	NA	TRBV19	NA	CASSISGALGYTF	TGTGCCAGTAGTATCTCAGGGGCGCTTGGCTACACCTTC
TRBJ2-7	NA	TRBV7-8	NA	CASSQTRGSSYEQYF	TGTGCCAGCAGCCAGACGCGGGGCAGCTCCTACGAGCAGTACTTC
TRBJ2-7	NA	TRBV19	NA	CASTQGGSLSYEQYF	TGTGCCAGTACCCAGGGGGGCTCCCTGAGCTACGAGCAGTACTTC
TRBJ1-1	NA	TRBV7-2	TRBD1	CASSFTGDTEAFF	TGTGCCAGCAGCTTTACAGGGGACACTGAAGCTTTCTTT
TRBJ2-7	NA	TRBV29-1	TRBD1	CSVSRDRANYEQYF	TGCAGCGTTTCCCGGGACAGGGCTAATTACGAGCAGTACTTC
TRBJ2-1	NA	TRBV11-2	TRBD2	CASSTGTRPFF	TGTGCCAGCAGTACCGGGACTAGACCGTTCTTC
TRBJ2-3	NA	TRBV12-5	TRBD2	CASGAGTSGGLDTQYF	TGTGCTAGTGGTGCCGGGACTAGCGGGGGCTTAGATACGCAGTATTTT
TRBJ1-4	NA	TRBV5-6	NA	CASSLSYLRENEKLFF	TGTGCCAGCAGCTTATCCTATTTGAGGGAGAATGAAAAACTGTTTTTT
TRBJ2-5	NA	TRBV5-1	TRBD2	CASSTGTSGVQETQYF	TGCGCCAGCAGCACCGGGACTAGCGGGGTTCAAGAGACCCAGTACTTC
TRBJ1-2	NA	TRBV5-6	NA	CASTAVLWTRANYGYTF	TGTGCCAGCACCGCCGTTTTGTGGACTAGAGCTAACTATGGCTACACCTTC
TRBJ2-5	NA	TRBV15	NA	CATSSPGEETQYF	TGTGCCACCAGCAGTCCGGGGGAGGAGACCCAGTACTTC
TRBJ2-7	NA	TRBV11-3	NA	CASSLVWGAGLYEQYF	TGTGCCAGCAGCTTAGTCTGGGGCGCAGGTCTCTACGAGCAGTACTTC
TRBJ1-2	NA	TRBV10-2	NA	CASSESRGNYGYTF	TGCGCCAGCAGTGAGTCACGGGGGAACTATGGCTACACCTTC
TRBJ2-3	once	TRBV5-1	TRBD2	CASGTSGRTSTDTQYF	TGCGCCAGTGGGACTAGCGGAAGAACTAGCACAGATACGCAGTATTTT
TRBJ2-3	NA	TRBV11-3	NA	CASSLVFAGTSTDTQYF	TGTGCCAGCAGCTTAGTATTTGCGGGGACTAGCACAGATACGCAGTATTTT
TRBJ2-7	once	TRBV19	TRBD2	CASSSGGAVIYEQYF	TGTGCCAGTAGTAGCGGGGGGGCGGTAATTTACGAGCAGTACTTC
TRBJ2-6	NA	TRBV28	TRBD1	CASSPGTGGSGANVLTF	TGTGCCAGCAGTCCCGGGACAGGGGGCTCTGGGGCCAACGTCCTGACTTTC
TRBJ1-1	NA	TRBV6-6	NA	CASLRGNTEAFF	TGTGCCAGCTTGCGGGGGAACACTGAAGCTTTCTTT
TRBJ2-7	NA	TRBV21-1	NA	CASSKTGGAYEQYF	TGTGCCAGCAGCAAGACAGGGGGCGCATACGAGCAGTACTTC
TRBJ1-2	NA	TRBV28	TRBD1	CASSLFPGGGSNYGYTF	TGTGCCAGCAGTTTATTTCCAGGGGGAGGATCGAACTATGGCTACACCTTC
TRBJ1-5	once	TRBV7-8	NA	CASSSTVGGNQPQHF	TGTGCCAGCAGCTCGACAGTTGGGGGCAATCAGCCCCAGCATTTT
TRBJ2-3	NA	TRBV5-1	NA	CASMGEVLTQYF	TGCGCCAGCATGGGGGAGGTCCTTACGCAGTATTTT
TRBJ1-2	NA	TRBV6-5	TRBD1	CASSYGTATYGYTF	TGTGCCAGCAGTTACGGGACAGCCACCTATGGCTACACCTTC
TRBJ1-1	NA	TRBV7-3	NA	CASSSYGGEAFF	TGTGCCAGCAGCTCTTATGGAGGTGAAGCTTTCTTT
TRBJ2-3	NA	TRBV6-5	NA	CASSSYGGYTDTQYF	TGTGCCAGCAGTTCCTATGGGGGCTACACAGATACGCAGTATTTT
TRBJ2-3	NA	TRBV5-3	NA	CARSFRTPSTDTQYF	TGTGCCAGAAGCTTCAGAACGCCTAGCACAGATACGCAGTATTTT
TRBJ1-1	NA	TRBV5-6	NA	CASSLVARATNTEAFF	TGTGCCAGCAGCTTGGTCGCCAGGGCAACGAACACTGAAGCTTTCTTT
TRBJ2-7	NA	TRBV6-1	TRBD2	CASSGVAGGPYEQYF	TGTGCCAGCAGTGGAGTAGCGGGAGGGCCCTACGAGCAGTACTTC
TRBJ2-5	NA	TRBV28	TRBD2	CASSGTLGLAGVGETQYF	TGTGCCAGCAGCGGCACCTTGGGACTAGCGGGAGTAGGAGAGACCCAGTACTTC
TRBJ2-3	NA	TRBV11-3	TRBD1	CASSESTFTGADTQYF	TGTGCCAGCAGCGAGTCAACCTTTACAGGGGCAGATACGCAGTATTTT
TRBJ2-3	NA	TRBV6-1	TRBD2	CASSERASGTSGDTQYF	TGTGCCAGCAGTGAAAGGGCTAGCGGGACCTCGGGAGATACGCAGTATTTT
TRBJ2-1	NA	TRBV19	TRBD2	CASSPVAGRSYNEQFF	TGTGCCAGTAGTCCGGTAGCGGGACGGTCCTACAATGAGCAGTTCTTC
TRBJ2-7	NA	TRBV30	NA	CAWVSPGLIPYEQYF	TGTGCCTGGGTCAGTCCGGGACTTATCCCCTACGAGCAGTACTTC
TRBJ2-1	NA	TRBV4-1	TRBD2	CASSQELLAGGYNEQFF	TGCGCCAGCAGCCAAGAGCTACTAGCGGGGGGTTACAATGAGCAGTTCTTC
TRBJ2-7	NA	TRBV9	TRBD2	CASSKSGSTYEQYF	TGTGCCAGCAGCAAGAGCGGGAGCACCTACGAGCAGTACTTC